One T cell receptor (beta chain) is described in this entry. What it binds is unknown. The record originates from a study of T cell responses to AZD1222 COVID-19 vaccine. General study points: Repertoires were obtained solely post-peak T cell response.

Generated by immunoSEQ multiplex PCR, the TCRdb table keeps only in-frame clones and is missing some. The table lists about 130,000 clones, approximately 85% of them singletons. The CDR3 is made up of 14 amino acids. V gave up 3 bases and J gave up 0 bases; unmatched junction bases: 1. From germline, CDR1 is SQVTM and CDR2 ANQGSEA. J is TRBJ2-2 and V is TRBV29-1; 7 positions agree with TRBD2. The receptor was isolated from an adult who received the AZD1222 COVID-19 vaccine. The sample was peripheral blood, taken 28 days after the second AZD1222 dose. CDR3 residues: CSVEGGSNTGELFF. The CDR3 DNA reads TGCAGCGTTGAGGGGGGGTCGAACACCGGGGAGCTGTTTTTT.